A single sample is the source of the 12 T cell receptor beta chains below, sequenced in a study of blood T cell repertoires in COVID-19. Using immunoSEQ multiplex PCR, the repertoire was profiled, and TCRdb retains in-frame clones only, with some absent. The sample comprises some 100,000 clones, about 80% of which are singletons, and approximately 15% rests with the top ten. Sequencing was done on a sample of peripheral blood. The receptors here all came from a human donor in a cohort sampled during active COVID-19.

The CDR3 is CASSLEERLVADTQYF. CDR3 in DNA: TGCGCCAGCAGCTTAGAAGAGCGGCTAGTCGCAGATACGCAGTATTTT. The rearrangement uses TRBV5-1 and TRBJ2-3; weak D call: TRBD2 (5 bases). The CDR3 spans 16 residues. Trimming left V 2 bases short and J 4 bases short, with 17 bases between. Looked up from germline, CDR1 is SGHRS and CDR2 is YFSETQ.

V is TRBV2 and J is TRBJ2-1; tentatively, D is TRBD2 (7 bases). Per the germline V gene, CDR1 is SNHLY and CDR2 is FYNNEI. The CDR3 spans 15 residues. Between the trimmed V and J ends, which lost 3 bases and 2 bases, there was a span of 11 bases. The CDR3 region has the DNA TGTGCCAGCAGTGACCCGGGGGGCGCCTACAATGAGCAGTTCTTC. Residues: CASSDPGGAYNEQFF.

The chain has TRBV18 and TRBJ2-5; no definite D call. V was trimmed by 2 bases and J by 2 bases, leaving 6 bases between them. Germline V gene lookup returns CDR1 KGHSH and CDR2 LQKENI. CDR3 length equals 13 residues. The CDR3 sequence: CASSPTLQETQYF. The CDR3, as DNA: TGTGCCAGCTCACCAACGCTACAAGAGACCCAGTACTTC.

The J gene is TRBJ1-1, the V gene TRBV2; D is unclear. With 4 bases removed from V and 4 bases from J, the gap between germline ends came to 13 bases. Germline lookup yields CDR1 SNHLY and CDR2 FYNNEI. The CDR3 has 14 residues. This chain's CDR3 is CASSATERPTEAFF. In DNA, the CDR3 is TGTGCCAGCAGTGCCACAGAGCGGCCCACTGAAGCTTTCTTT.

The V call is TRBV9, the J call TRBJ2-3, with 7 nucleotides matching TRBD1. V lost 1 base to trimming and J lost 5 bases; unmatched junction nucleotides: 10. The germline CDR1 and CDR2 sequences are SGDLS and YYNGEE. The CDR3 is 16 residues long. CDR3 nucleotides: TGTGCCAGCAGCGTATCCCCTCGTAGGGGGCAAGATACGCAGTATTTT. Translated, it gives CASSVSPRRGQDTQYF.

V is TRBV15 and J is TRBJ1-4, with D possibly TRBD1 on 6 matching bases. Germline V gives CDR1 LNHNV, CDR2 YYDKDF (reference sequence). Trimming left V 5 bases short and J 7 bases short, with 17 bases between. The CDR3 totals 15 residues. Here the CDR3 DNA reads TGTGCCACCAGCCCGCGAGGGGGAAGGATTGAAAAACTGTTTTTT. Translating it yields CATSPRGGRIEKLFF.

This clone was counted once. This chain uses TRBV12-3 or TRBV12-4 with TRBJ2-7; the D gene is possibly TRBD1 (5 bases). The CDR3 runs 12 residues. V dropped 4 bases and J dropped 4 bases, with 8 bases sitting between them. CDR3 in amino acids: CASSSQGYEQYF. DNA of the CDR3: TGTGCCAGCAGTTCTCAGGGTTACGAGCAGTACTTC.

This chain links TRBV7-3 with TRBJ2-6; 7 nucleotides align to TRBD1. Germline V gene sequence: CDR1 SGHTA, CDR2 FQGTGA. The CDR3 runs to 15 residues. V shed 2 bases, J shed 2 bases, and the junction held 0 bases outside the gene matches. CDR3 sequence reads: CASSLDRAGANVLTF. The CDR3 DNA is TGTGCCAGCAGCTTAGACAGGGCTGGGGCCAACGTCCTGACTTTC.

V gene TRBV30 combines with J gene TRBJ1-5; D gene ambiguous. Germline-derived CDR1 and CDR2 are GTSNPN and SVGIG (reference sequence). The germline V and J ends were trimmed by 0 bases and 3 bases, with 18 bases remaining between them. The CDR3 runs to 17 residues. CDR3: CAWSVRHSSIDNQPQHF. The CDR3 bases are TGTGCCTGGAGTGTAAGGCACAGCTCGATCGACAATCAGCCCCAGCATTTT.

This clone was seen a single time. The chain is built from TRBV6-5 and TRBJ2-7, with 9 bases aligning to TRBD1. Per germline, CDR1 MNHEY and CDR2 SVGAGI. The CDR3 sequence is 15 residues long. V lost 6 bases, J lost 1 base, and 7 bases stayed unmatched. The CDR3 DNA sequence: TGTGCCAGCAGCCGCGACGGGACAGGGTCCTACGAGCAGTACTTC. Amino acids: CASSRDGTGSYEQYF.

The V and J genes are TRBV28 and TRBJ1-2; D might be TRBD1 (6 bases). This CDR3 has 13 amino acids. Germline assignment: CDR1 MDHEN and CDR2 SYDVKM. V was shortened by 7 bases and J by 4 bases, with 13 bases between the two germline ends. The CDR3 DNA reads as TGTGCCAGCAACGAGGGACAATTCTATGGCTACACCTTC. Translation gives CASNEGQFYGYTF.

This clone occurred a few times. The chain has TRBV30 and TRBJ1-4; D may be TRBD1 (6 bases). This CDR3 contains 15 residues. Trimming left V 2 bases short and J 5 bases short, with 15 bases between. Germline CDR1 reads GTSNPN; CDR2 reads SVGIG (reference sequence). CDR3 coding DNA: TGTGCCTGGAGTCTTTGGACAGCCAACAATGAAAAACTGTTTTTT. Translated: CAWSLWTANNEKLFF. Using reference TRBV30 and TRBJ1-4 for the parts outside the CDR3, the full variable domain is SQTIHQWPATLVQPVGSPLSLECTVEGTSNPNLYWYRQAAGRGLQLLFYSVGIGQISSEVPQNLSASRPQDRQFILSSKKLLLSDSGFYLCAWSLWTANNEKLFFGSGTQLSVL.